This T cell receptor (beta chain) was obtained from a study of cytomegalovirus exposure and HLA in healthy donors. Overall study findings and caveats: An analysis was carried out at a later point. It showed that HLA-associated TCR beta chains were more clonally expanded than equally common non-associated chains. Per a prior analysis, the majority of TCR beta V segments were productive roughly 87% or roughly 30% of the time.

Germline CDR1 reads MNHEY; CDR2 reads SVGAGI. The CDR3 is 15 amino acids. Trimming stripped 4 bases from V and 4 bases from J, with 16 bases between. Details on this clone: Its antigen is undetermined.

Use of 60 Vbeta and 13 Jbeta primers characterized the PCR. Clones were read by immunoSEQ multiplex PCR, and TCRdb kept only the in-frame ones, dropping some. The table shows around 140,000 clones, with approximately 87% occurring only once. The receptor was isolated from a woman in her 30s in good health and CMV-seronegative. The chain has TRBV6-5 and TRBJ1-2; a possible D gene is TRBD1 (5 bases). Sequencing was performed on PBMCs. CDR3 DNA sequence: TGTGCCAGCAGTTCTCCGAGCAGGGCCTTCTATGGCTACACCTTC. The encoded protein is CASSSPSRAFYGYTF.